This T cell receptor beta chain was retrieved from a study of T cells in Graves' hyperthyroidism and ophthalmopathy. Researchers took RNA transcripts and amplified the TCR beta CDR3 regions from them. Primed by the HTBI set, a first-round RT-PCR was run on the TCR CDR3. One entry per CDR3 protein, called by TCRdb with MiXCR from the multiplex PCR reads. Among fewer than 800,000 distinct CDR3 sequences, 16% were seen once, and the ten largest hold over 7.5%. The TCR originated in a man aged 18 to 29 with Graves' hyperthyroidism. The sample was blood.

The CDR3 DNA sequence: TGTGCCAGCAGCAAACGGAGTATTGGGTCCTACGAGCAGTACTTC. This codes for CASSKRSIGSYEQYF. This chain links TRBV14 with TRBJ2-7; D remains unclear. The CDR3 is made up of 15 amino acids. Germline assignment: CDR1 SGHDN and CDR2 FVKESK. V shed 5 bases and J shed 1 base, with 15 bases lying between them.